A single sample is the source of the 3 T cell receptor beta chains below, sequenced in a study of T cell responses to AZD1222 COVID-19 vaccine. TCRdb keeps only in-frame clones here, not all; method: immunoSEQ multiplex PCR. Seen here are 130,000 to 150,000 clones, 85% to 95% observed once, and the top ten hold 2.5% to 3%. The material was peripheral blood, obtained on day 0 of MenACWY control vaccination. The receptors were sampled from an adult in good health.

The CDR3 bases are TGTGCCAGCACCCCTGGGGGGGGTTCCGGCTACACCTTC. Translated, it gives CASTPGGGSGYTF. The chain recombines TRBV11-2 with TRBJ1-2, with a weak D call TRBD1 (5 bases). There are 13 residues in the CDR3. Trimming took off 7 bases at V and 8 bases at J, with 17 bases between the two ends. Germline assignment: CDR1 SGHAT and CDR2 FQNNGV.

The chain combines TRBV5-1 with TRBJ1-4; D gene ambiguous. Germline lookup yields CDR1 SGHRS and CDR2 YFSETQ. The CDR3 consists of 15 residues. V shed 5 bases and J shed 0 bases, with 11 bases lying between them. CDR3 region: CASSSGRTTNEKLFF. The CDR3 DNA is TGCGCCAGCAGTTCGGGGAGAACAACTAATGAAAAACTGTTTTTT.

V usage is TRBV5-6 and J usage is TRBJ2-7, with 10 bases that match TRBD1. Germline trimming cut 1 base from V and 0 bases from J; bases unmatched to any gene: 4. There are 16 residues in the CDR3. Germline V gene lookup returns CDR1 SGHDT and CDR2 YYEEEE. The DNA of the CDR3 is TGTGCCAGCAGCTTGCCGGGACAGGGGAGCTCCTACGAGCAGTACTTC. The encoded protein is CASSLPGQGSSYEQYF. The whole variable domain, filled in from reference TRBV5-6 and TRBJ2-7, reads DAGVTQSPTHLIKTRGQQVTLRCSPKSGHDTVSWYQQALGQGPQFIFQYYEEEERQRGNFPDRFSGHQFPNYSSELNVNALLLGDSALYLCASSLPGQGSSYEQYFGPGTRLTVT.